This T cell receptor (beta chain) was identified during a study of beta chain features in type 1 diabetes (dated by TCRdb to 2016 to 2019). Context from the whole study: Mean age, gender distribution, total cell number and subset yield did not differ between patients and healthy donors. A total of 107,917,701 sorted cells were examined across all samples, and the number of cells per subset was strongly correlated with RNA yield. The study compared TCRB repertoires of sorted circulating CD4+ T cell subsets between recently diagnosed type 1 diabetes patients and matched healthy donors. Whereas all 30 or so donors provided naive and central memory subsets, regulatory and stem cell-like memory subsets were isolated from just 8 patients and roughly 8 healthy donors. Study-level results and caveats: Shorter templates might have been favored by PCR, but patient and control samples were amplified and corrected together, so both groups would have been affected equally by any skew. Naive, central memory and regulatory TCRB repertoires appeared more similar among patients than among healthy donors. Sequencing cDNA rather than genomic DNA could over-represent highly expressing activated cells, although activation and CD3 levels did not differ between groups. HLA sub-analyses involved small numbers of individuals, so any influence of HLA type on TCRB rearrangement remained unresolved. Fewer insertions and more nucleotide deletions at VDJ recombination sites were observed in patients with type 1 diabetes, implying thymic rearrangement abnormalities. In all four CD4+ subsets, TCRB CDR3 length was moderately but significantly shorter in type 1 diabetes patients.

The CDR3 holds 15 amino acids from the cysteine to the phenylalanine. The entry retains the CDR3 DNA only, 45 bases that are in frame from base 1. According to the germline V gene, CDR1 reads MDHEN and CDR2 reads SYDVKM. After removal of 8 bases from V and 7 bases from J, the junction retains 12 bases not matched to a gene. Each donor gave one peripheral blood draw, averaging around 120 mL, which was collected into heparinised tubes. A BD FACSAria II and a panel including CD45RO, CCR7, CD25, CD127, CD95 and CD27 were used to sort naive, central memory, regulatory and stem cell-like memory CD4+ T cells. Every sorted population had a purity above 95%. PBMCs were separated immediately by Lymphoprep density gradient centrifugation and were stained directly, without being cultured. So that batch effects would be minimized, each experiment stained and sorted samples in pairs, pairing one healthy donor with one patient.

The High Capacity cDNA Reverse Transcription Kit was used to reverse transcribe all of the isolated RNA, meaning that expressed TCRB transcripts were what got sequenced. Deep immunoSEQ sequencing was applied to naive, central memory and regulatory T cell samples, giving an average of roughly 3.5 million total reads per sample. Sorted cells were lysed in RLT buffer, and RNA was extracted using DNase-treated RNeasy Micro or Mini kits according to cell number. To prevent cross-contamination, every cell subset was processed on its own, while patient and healthy donor samples were processed together. The immunoSEQ multiplex PCR was used to amplify TCRB sequences from cDNA, generating 87-bp fragments that spanned the CDR3 region. Amplicons were sequenced on the Illumina HiSeq platform. Per the original workflow: PCR bias was corrected computationally using synthetic template baselines, and reads within Hamming distance 2 were collapsed, with unmergeable singletons discarded. Reads were aligned against IMGT to assign V, D and J genes, CDR3 length and insertions or deletions at six rearrangement sites. Within each subset, clonotype counts were normalized to the number of sorted cells before true diversity and Gini coefficients were calculated with the tcR R package. The overlap coefficient, calculated on TCRB nucleotide sequences, was used to measure repertoire sharing. Out-of-frame TCRB sequences from naive cells were analyzed as a proxy for the pre-selection repertoire. The table was pulled from immuneACCESS by TCRdb, which kept in-frame rearrangements only. Such tables lose some clones; where checked, under half of the loss comes from unresolved V genes, and the rest has no known cause. The V and J calls and clone size come from that table; D and trimming were worked out from the DNA. This sample holds around 250,000 clones; more than 11% were observed only once. 0.015% to 0.02% of the sample goes to the ten largest clones.

In regard to this clone: Its antigen target is currently unknown. No much larger clone exists at a distance of one base, and base qualities are not known.

Recombination linked TRBV28 to TRBJ2-1; 9 nucleotides in the junction match TRBD1. The clonotype comes from a man aged 25-45 years with type 1 diabetes. The specimen sequenced was naive CD4+ T cells from blood. Per the publication, the cell subset or site label means: true naive CD4+ T cells. The nucleotide sequence reads as follows: TGTGCCAGCGGAATCGGGGACAGGGTCAAGAATGAGCAGTTCTTC. It specifies CASGIGDRVKNEQFF.